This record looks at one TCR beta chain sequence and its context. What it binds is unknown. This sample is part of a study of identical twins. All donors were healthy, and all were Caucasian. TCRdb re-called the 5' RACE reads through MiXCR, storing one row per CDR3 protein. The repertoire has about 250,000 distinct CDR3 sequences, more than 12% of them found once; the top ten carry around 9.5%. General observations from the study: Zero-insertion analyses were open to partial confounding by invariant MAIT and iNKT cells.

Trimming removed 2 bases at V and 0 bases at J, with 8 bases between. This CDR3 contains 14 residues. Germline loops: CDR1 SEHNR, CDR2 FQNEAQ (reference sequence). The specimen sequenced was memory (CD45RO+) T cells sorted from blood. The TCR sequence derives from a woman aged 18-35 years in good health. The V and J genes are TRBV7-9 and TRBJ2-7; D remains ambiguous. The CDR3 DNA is TGTGCCAGCAGCTTATCGCTGCACTCCTACGAGCAGTACTTC. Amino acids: CASSLSLHSYEQYF.